Below, 2 T cell receptor beta chains from the same sample are listed, as sequenced in a study of blood T cells in healthy people across ages. It was with a sample-barcoded 5' primer and a J-beta primer mix that a second PCR of about 6 to 12 cycles was run. One entry per CDR3 protein results from TCRdb running MiXCR on the 5' RACE reads. The data contain 650,000 to 800,000 distinct CDR3 sequences, around 45% of them seen just once; the ten biggest clones take up under 20%. Sequenced: blood. The receptors shown here come from a man aged 55 to 70 in good health.

The rearrangement uses TRBV29-1 and TRBJ1-4, with D hard to call. The CDR3 contains 15 residues. Germline CDR1 and CDR2: SQVTM and ANQGSEA. V lost 1 base and J lost 8, with 17 bases in between. This chain's CDR3 is CSVEGYPEMGEKLFF. The CDR3, as DNA: TGCAGCGTTGAAGGATACCCTGAAATGGGGGAAAAACTGTTTTTT.

The rearrangement joins TRBV12-3 or TRBV12-4 to TRBJ1-1, with D perhaps TRBD1 (6 bases). There are 14 residues in the CDR3. V was pared by 6 bases and J by 5 bases, with 16 bases between. DNA for the CDR3: TGTGCCAGCAGCCTCAGTCCACAGGGAACTGAAGCTTTCTTT. It is translated as CASSLSPQGTEAFF.